These 6 T cell receptor beta chains came from one sample sequenced in a study of early T cells in non-severe SARS-CoV-2 infection (dated by TCRdb to 2020 to 2022). Libraries were constructed by 5' RACE. TCRdb names NextSeq 500 as the instrument used. Starting from the raw public reads, TCRdb applied fastp trimming at Q25, assembled clones with MiXCR and retained in-frame beta chains. For every CDR3 protein sequence, its rows merge into one entry that carries the most common genes and DNA. This sample holds tens of thousands of distinct CDR3 sequences; less than 15% were observed only once. In total, the top ten clones hold more than 1.5% of the sample. Sample: whole blood. These TCRs come from an adult who was a healthcare worker with PCR-confirmed SARS-CoV-2 infection or an uninfected control (not recorded which).

This clonotype was found many times. A junction end diverges from the germline sequence, so it may reflect a read error. The chain links TRBV7-7 to TRBJ2-1, with 8 bases fitting TRBD2. The CDR3 runs to 17 residues. Per the germline V gene, CDR1 is SSHAT and CDR2 is FNYEAQ (reference sequence). CDR3 residues: CASSLAPGTSSYNEQFF. The CDR3 bases are TGTGCTAGCAGCTTAGCGCCAGGGACTAGTTCCTACAATGAGCAGTTCTTC. Filled out from reference TRBV7-7 and TRBJ2-1, the complete variable domain reads GAGVSQSPRYKVTKRGQDVTLRCDPISSHATLYWYQQALGQGPEFLTYFNYEAQPDKSGLPSDRFSAERPEGSISTLTIQRTEQRDSAMYRCASSLAPGTSSYNEQFFGPGTRLTVL.

At least ten counts were recorded for this clonotype. The chain joins TRBV20-1 to TRBJ2-5, with TRBD2 matching 9 bases. Germline V lookup: CDR1 DFQATT, CDR2 SNEGSKA (reference sequence). V shed 5 bases and J 0 bases; nucleotides not matched to a gene: 4. This CDR3 region has 14 residues. CDR3 amino acids: CSADLAGDQETQYF. The CDR3 DNA reads as TGCAGTGCTGACTTAGCGGGGGACCAAGAGACCCAGTACTTC.

The J gene is TRBJ2-7, the V gene TRBV20-1; TRBD1 agrees at 8 bases. V was clipped by 3 bases and J by 0 bases; unmatched bases: 7. This CDR3 comprises 15 residues. Germline V gene lookup returns CDR1 DFQATT and CDR2 SNEGSKA (reference sequence). The CDR3 DNA reads TGCAGTGCTAGCCATCGACAGGGGCCCTCCTACGAGCAGTACTTC. It codes for CSASHRQGPSYEQYF.

This chain links TRBV2 with TRBJ2-1; possibly TRBD1 for D (6 bases). CDR1 and CDR2 from the germline V gene are SNHLY and FYNNEI. V dropped 7 bases and J dropped 12 bases, with 22 bases sitting between them. The CDR3 spans 14 residues. CDR3 loop: CASTATGSLRGQFF. The CDR3 bases are TGTGCCAGCACCGCAACAGGGAGTTTAAGGGGGCAGTTCTTC.

This clonotype was recorded at least ten times. The chain joins TRBV21-1 to TRBJ2-7; the DNA was not used to check the table's D call, TRBD2. TRBV21-1 is tagged as a pseudogene. The CDR3 length is 14 residues. CDR3 DNA sequence: TGTGCCAGCAGCCCGGTGGAACTAGCCTACGAGCAGTACTTC. Protein: CASSPVELAYEQYF.

This clonotype has a handful of counts. The V and J genes are TRBV18 and TRBJ2-2; TRBD1 matches 8 bases. Germline lookup yields CDR1 KGHSH and CDR2 LQKENI. The CDR3 sequence is 15 residues long. The V segment lost 4 bases and the J segment 2 bases; nucleotides outside the gene matches: 3. The CDR3 nucleotides are TGTGCCAGCTCACGGACAGGGAAAAACACCGGGGAGCTGTTTTTT. This encodes CASSRTGKNTGELFF.